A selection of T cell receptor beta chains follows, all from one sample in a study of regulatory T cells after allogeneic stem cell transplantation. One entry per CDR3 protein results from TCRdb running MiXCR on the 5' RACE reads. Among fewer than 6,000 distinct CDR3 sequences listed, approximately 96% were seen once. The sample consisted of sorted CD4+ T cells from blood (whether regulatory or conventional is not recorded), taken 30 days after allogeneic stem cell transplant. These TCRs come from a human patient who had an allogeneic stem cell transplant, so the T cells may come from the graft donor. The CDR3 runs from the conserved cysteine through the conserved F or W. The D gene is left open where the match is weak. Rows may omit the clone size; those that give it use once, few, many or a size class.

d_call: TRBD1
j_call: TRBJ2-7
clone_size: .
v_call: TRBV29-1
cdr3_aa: CSVTPGRGGANNEQYF
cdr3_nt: TGCAGCGTGACCCCTGGGAGAGGGGGCGCCAACAATGAGCAGTACTTC

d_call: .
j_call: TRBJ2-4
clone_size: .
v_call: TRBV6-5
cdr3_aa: CASSQGGNNVQYF
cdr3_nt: TGTGCCAGCAGTCAGGGGGGCAACAACGTCCAGTACTTC

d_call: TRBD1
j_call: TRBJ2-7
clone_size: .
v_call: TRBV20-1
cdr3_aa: CSAACPGQFYAQYF
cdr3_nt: TGCAGTGCTGCCTGCCCGGGACAGTTCTACGCGCAGTACTTC

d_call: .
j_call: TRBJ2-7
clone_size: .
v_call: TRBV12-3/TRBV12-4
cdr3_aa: CASSGAGYGQYF
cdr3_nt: TGTGCCAGCAGTGGAGCAGGCTATGGGCAGTACTTC

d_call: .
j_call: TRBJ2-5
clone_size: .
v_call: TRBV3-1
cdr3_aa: CASSLGLHETQYF
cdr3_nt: TGCGCCAGCAGCTTGGGACTCCACGAGACCCAGTACTTC

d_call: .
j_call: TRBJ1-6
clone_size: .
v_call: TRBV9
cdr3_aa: CSSDQAANNSELHF
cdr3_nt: TGCAGCAGCGACCAGGCGGCTAATAACTCGGAGCTGCACTTT

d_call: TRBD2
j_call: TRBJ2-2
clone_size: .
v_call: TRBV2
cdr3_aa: CDLSGERAGLVGELFF
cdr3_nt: TGTGACCTCAGTGGCGAACGAGCGGGGTTGGTAGGGGAGCTGTTTTTT

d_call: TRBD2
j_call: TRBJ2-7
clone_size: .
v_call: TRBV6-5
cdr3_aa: CASRTLAGGPGEQYF
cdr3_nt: TGTGCCAGCAGGACCCTGGCGGGAGGGCCGGGGGAGCAGTACTTC

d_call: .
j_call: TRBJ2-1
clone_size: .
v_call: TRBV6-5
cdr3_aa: CASSYRRPSSYNEQFF
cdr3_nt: TGTGCCAGCAGTTACCGGCGGCCGAGCTCCTACAATGAGCAGTTCTTC

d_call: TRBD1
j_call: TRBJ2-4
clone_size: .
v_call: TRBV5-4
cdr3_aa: CAGSIKGQGKETQYF
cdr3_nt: TGTGCCGGCAGCATAAAGGGACAGGGGAAAGAGACTCAGTACTTC

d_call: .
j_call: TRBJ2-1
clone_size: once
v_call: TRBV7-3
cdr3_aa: CASSSTGPYYNEQFF
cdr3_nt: TGTGCCAGCAGTTCAACAGGCCCATATTACAATGAGCAGTTCTTC

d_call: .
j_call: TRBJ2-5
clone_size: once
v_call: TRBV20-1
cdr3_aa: CSAGVGGPRETRYF
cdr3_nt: TGCAGTGCTGGGGTCGGGGGGCCCCGTGAGACCCGGTACTTC

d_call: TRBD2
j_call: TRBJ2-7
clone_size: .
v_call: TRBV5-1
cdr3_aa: CASQPRTSGNCYEQYF
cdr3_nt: TGCGCCAGCCAACCTAGGACTAGCGGGAACTGCTACGAGCAGTACTTC

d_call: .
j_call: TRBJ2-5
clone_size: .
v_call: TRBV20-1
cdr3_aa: CSATPARGDQENQYF
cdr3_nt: TGCAGTGCCACACCGGCTAGGGGCGACCAAGAGAACCAGTACTTC

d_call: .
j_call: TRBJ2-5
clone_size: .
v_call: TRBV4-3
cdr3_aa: CANSLGGGGVETQYF
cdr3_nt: TGCGCCAACAGCCTAGGAGGAGGGGGGGTAGAGACCCAGTACTTC

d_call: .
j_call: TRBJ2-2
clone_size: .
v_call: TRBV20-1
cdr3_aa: CSCGGGRVRTGGAGELFF
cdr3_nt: TGCAGCTGTGGAGGGGGTCGGGTCAGGACGGGCGGCGCCGGTGAGCTGTTTTTT

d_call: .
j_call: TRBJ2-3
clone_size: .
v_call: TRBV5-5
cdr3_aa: CASCCRGTDTQYF
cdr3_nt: TGCGCCAGCTGCTGTCGGGGCACAGATACGCAGTATTTT

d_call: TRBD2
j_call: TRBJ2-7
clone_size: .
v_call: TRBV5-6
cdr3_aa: CASSSGSGYDQYF
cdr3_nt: TGTGCCAGTTCTAGCGGGAGCGGCTACGACCAGTACTTC

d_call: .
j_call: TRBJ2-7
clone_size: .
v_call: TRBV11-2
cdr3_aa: CASSYTPGAAYEQYF
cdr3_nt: TGTGCCAGCAGCTATACACCAGGAGCAGCCTACGAACAGTACTTC

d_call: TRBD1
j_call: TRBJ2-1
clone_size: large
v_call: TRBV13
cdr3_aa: CASSVDRVVGRRQFF
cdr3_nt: TGTGCCAGCAGCGTAGACAGGGTTGTGGGCCGGAGGCAGTTCTTC

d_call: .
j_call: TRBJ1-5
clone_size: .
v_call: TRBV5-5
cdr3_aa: CAGSSSSSGMNINQPQHF
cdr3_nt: TGTGCCGGCAGCTCGTCTTCTAGCGGAATGAATATCAATCAGCCCCAGCATTTT

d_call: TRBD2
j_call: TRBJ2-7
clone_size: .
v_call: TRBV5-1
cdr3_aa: CASSLVAGSVYEQCF
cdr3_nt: TGCGCCAGCAGCTTGGTAGCGGGATCCGTGTACGAGCAGTGCTTC

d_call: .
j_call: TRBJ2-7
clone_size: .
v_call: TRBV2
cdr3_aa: CACGTMSFYKSALHF
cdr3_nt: TGTGCCTGCGGCACTATGAGCTTCTATAAATCAGCCCTGCACTTT

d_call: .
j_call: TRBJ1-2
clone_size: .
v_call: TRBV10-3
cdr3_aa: CASSEAGIGYDMYF
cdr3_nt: TGTGCCAGCAGTGAAGCAGGGATAGGCTATGACATGTACTTC

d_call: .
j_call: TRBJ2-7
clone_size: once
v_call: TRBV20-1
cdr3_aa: CTSREPTGDANEQYF
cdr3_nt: TGCACTAGCAGAGAACCAACCGGAGATGCAAATGAGCAGTACTTC

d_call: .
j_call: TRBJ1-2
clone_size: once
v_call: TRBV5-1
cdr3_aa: CASSLGGAGDDEQTF
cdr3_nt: TGCGCCAGCAGCTTGGGGGGGGCGGGGGATGATGAGCAGACCTTC

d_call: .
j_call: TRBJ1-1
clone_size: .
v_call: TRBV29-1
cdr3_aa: CSVGRGLLKNTEAFF
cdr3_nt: TGCAGCGTTGGCCGCGGTTTGTTAAAGAACACTGAAGCTTTCTTT

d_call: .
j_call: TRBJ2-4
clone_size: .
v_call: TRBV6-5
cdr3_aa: CASTQGVKNIQYF
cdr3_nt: TGTGCCAGCACTCAGGGTGTCAAAAACATTCAGTACTTC

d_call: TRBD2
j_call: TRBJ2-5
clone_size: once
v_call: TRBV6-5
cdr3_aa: CASRAGEGQDTQYF
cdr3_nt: TGTGCCAGCAGGGCGGGGGAGGGGCAAGATACCCAGTACTTC

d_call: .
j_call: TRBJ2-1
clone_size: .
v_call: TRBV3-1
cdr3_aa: CSSSQDYNEQVF
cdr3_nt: TGTTCCAGCAGCCAAGATTACAATGAGCAAGTCTTC

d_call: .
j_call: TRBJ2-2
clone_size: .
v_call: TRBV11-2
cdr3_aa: CASTLGQRDTGELFF
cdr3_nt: TGTGCCAGCACCTTAGGCCAGAGGGACACCGGGGAGCTGTTCTTT